The source of this T cell receptor (beta chain) is a study of cytotoxic CD8 clonotypes in ibrutinib-treated CLL. Looking at the study overall: Researchers reported about a dozen relapsed/refractory and fewer than 16 treatment-naive patients, 17 to 18 of them IGHV unmutated.

This clone appeared a few times. Its target is unknown. Germline V gene sequence: CDR1 SNHLY, CDR2 FYNNEI. Between the trimmed V and J ends, which lost 1 base and 2 bases, there was a span of 5 bases. This CDR3 comprises 13 residues. Sequencing sought depths of 1 in 200,000 to 1 in 1 million T cells. The repertoire was sequenced with immunoSEQ multiplex PCR; TCRdb's copy has only in-frame clones and lacks some. The sample holds 150,000 to 200,000 clones; about 80% are singletons and the top ten take about 2.1%. Notes on the study in general: The study found baseline clonality above age-matched healthy donors, tracking circulating CD8+ T-cell counts.

The sequencing here drew on PBMCs, taken after 12 months of ibrutinib treatment. The source is a human donor with chronic lymphocytic leukemia. The rearrangement links TRBV2 to TRBJ1-1; no clear D gene. The CDR3 here is CASSEGRNTEAFF. CDR3 nucleotides: TGTGCCAGCAGTGAAGGACGAAACACTGAAGCTTTCTTT.